This T cell receptor (beta chain) was recorded in a study of blood T cell repertoires in COVID-19. About the research overall: The samples span acute and convalescent COVID-19 from the United States, Italy and Spain. From T cells, B-cell-depleted T cells, or PBMCs came the material, which was cDNA or gDNA.

The CDR3 runs to 16 residues. From germline, CDR1 is MNHEY and CDR2 SMNVEV (reference sequence). With 3 bases removed from V and 0 bases from J, the gap between germline ends came to 14 bases. Authors' data handling: It was from reference gene primer amplification that nucleated cell counts were estimated. Here immunoSEQ multiplex PCR was the method, and the copy in TCRdb shows in-frame clones only, minus some. V, J and clone size are taken as reported in that table, and D and trimming were inferred from the DNA itself. Of around 170,000 clones listed, about four fifths are singletons. The sequencing sample was made of peripheral blood. The rearrangement joins TRBV27 to TRBJ1-1, with D possibly matching TRBD1 (6 bases). The clonotype originates from a woman aged 40 to 50 with acute or convalescent COVID-19. CDR3 amino acids: CASSFVSRGLNTEAFF. The CDR3 DNA sequence: TGTGCCAGCAGTTTCGTATCCAGGGGTCTGAACACTGAAGCTTTCTTT.